This TCR beta chain was obtained from a study of blood T cell repertoires in COVID-19. Study context: Acute and convalescent COVID-19 samples came from the United States, Italy and Spain. PBMCs, B-cell-depleted T cells, or T cells provided the cDNA or gDNA that made up the material.

CDR3 length: 15 amino acids. Germline lookup yields CDR1 SGHTA and CDR2 FQGNSA. The junction had 6 bases not matched to a gene; V was cut back by 5 bases and J by 3 bases. The Seattle patients joined while their infection was active and were tracked longitudinally afterward. As processed by the authors: Reference gene primer amplification gave estimated nucleated cell counts. Method: immunoSEQ multiplex PCR; TCRdb's copy keeps in-frame clones and lacks some. From that table come the V and J calls and clone size; the DNA was used to work out D and trimming. The sample consists of 200,000 to 250,000 clones, around 90% of them appearing once.

The source material was peripheral blood. The rearrangement uses TRBV7-2 and TRBJ2-7, with 11 bases identical to TRBD2. The source of this sequence is a man between 60 and 75 years old with COVID-19, enrolled during active disease. CDR3 amino acids: CASSTASGRIYEQYF. CDR3 nucleotides: TGTGCCAGCAGCACCGCTAGCGGGAGGATCTACGAGCAGTACTTC. Using reference TRBV7-2 and TRBJ2-7 for the parts outside the CDR3, the full variable domain is GAGVSQSPSNKVTEKGKDVELRCDPISGHTALYWYRQSLGQGLEFLIYFQGNSAPDKSGLPSDRFSAERTGGSVSTLTIQRTQQEDSAVYLCASSTASGRIYEQYFGPGTRLTVT.